This TCR beta chain was identified during a study of blood T cell repertoires in COVID-19. Trimming stripped 7 bases from V and 5 bases from J, with 17 bases between. Per the germline V gene, CDR1 is SQVTM and CDR2 is ANQGSEA. There are 13 residues in the CDR3. Which cohort a participant joined came from the clinical history participants gave. Method: immunoSEQ multiplex PCR; TCRdb's copy keeps in-frame clones and lacks some. This sample has roughly 250,000 clones, with over 80% found just once. The V and J genes are TRBV29-1 and TRBJ2-5; D not resolved. The receptor was isolated from a woman aged 40 to 49 who had been exposed to COVID-19. Sequencing was done on a sample of PBMCs or T cells enriched from blood (not recorded which). The CDR3 region is CSASSTLIETQYF. CDR3 DNA sequence: TGCAGCGCTTCTAGTACGTTGATTGAGACCCAGTACTTC.